What follows are 24 T cell receptor beta chains derived from one specimen sequenced in a study of blood T cell repertoires in COVID-19. Assay used: immunoSEQ multiplex PCR; TCRdb lists only in-frame clones, some missing. In the table there are roughly 120,000 clones, around 77% of which are singletons. The sequencing input was peripheral blood. The receptors come from a human donor in a cohort sampled during active COVID-19.

The V gene is TRBV27, the J gene TRBJ2-1, with 11 bases fitting TRBD2. The J segment lost 3 bases and the V segment lost 4 bases, leaving 5 bases of the junction unmatched. The CDR3 is 16 amino acids. Germline CDR1 MNHEY, CDR2 SMNVEV (reference sequence). This CDR3 is CASSSPSGRIYNEQFF. CDR3 in DNA: TGTGCCAGCAGTTCTCCTAGCGGGAGGATCTACAATGAGCAGTTCTTC.

The V and J genes are TRBV9 and TRBJ2-1; maybe TRBD2 (5 bases). The V end lost 5 bases, the J end lost 8 bases, and 20 bases lay between the germline ends. The CDR3 is made up of 15 amino acids. Germline CDR1 reads SGDLS; CDR2 reads YYNGEE. The CDR3 DNA is TGTGCCAGCAGACATCTACTAGGGAGTGGGGATGAGCAGTTCTTC. Its translation is CASRHLLGSGDEQFF. Combining the CDR3 with reference TRBV9 and TRBJ2-1 gives the whole variable domain DSGVTQTPKHLITATGQRVTLRCSPRSGDLSVYWYQQSLDQGLQFLIQYYNGEERAKGNILERFSAQQFPDLHSELNLSSLELGDSALYFCASRHLLGSGDEQFFGPGTRLTVL.

Only a few counts were recorded for this clone. The chain uses TRBV3-1 (or the pseudogene TRBV3-2) and TRBJ2-7, with 8 bases fitting TRBD1. V was clipped by 0 bases and J by 2 bases; unmatched bases: 0. The germline gives CDR1 LGHDT, CDR2 YNNKEL (reference sequence). The CDR3 has 14 amino acids. The CDR3 bases are TGTGCCAGCAGCCAAGAGGACAGGGCCTACGAGCAGTACTTC. Protein sequence: CASSQEDRAYEQYF.

The J gene is TRBJ2-7, the V gene TRBV19; TRBD1 matches 10 bases. The CDR3 length is 13 residues. Germline V gene sequence: CDR1 LNHDA, CDR2 SQIVND (reference sequence). J was trimmed by 7 bases and V by 6 bases; bases with no gene match: 6. CDR3 sequence reads: CASSPTGGGEQYF. The CDR3, as DNA: TGTGCCAGTAGCCCGACAGGGGGCGGTGAGCAGTACTTC.

The V and J genes are TRBV18 and TRBJ2-7, with D perhaps TRBD2 (6 bases). V lost 1 base, J lost 7 bases, and 14 bases lay in between. CDR1 KGHSH and CDR2 LQKENI come from the germline V gene. The CDR3 extends over 14 amino acids. The CDR3 coding sequence is TGTGCCAGCTCACCACTACCGGGAGCCGGGGAGCAGTACTTC. Its translation: CASSPLPGAGEQYF.

This clone has only a few counts. This rearrangement joins TRBV15 to TRBJ2-7; D may be TRBD2 (6 bases). CDR1 and CDR2 from the germline V gene are LNHNV and YYDKDF (reference sequence). The CDR3 spans 14 residues. Trimming cost V 0 bases and J 0 bases, with 6 bases left between them. CDR3 nucleotides: TGTGCCACCAGCAGAGAACTAGCCTCCTACGAGCAGTACTTC. This codes for CATSRELASYEQYF.

The rearrangement joins TRBV4-1 to TRBJ1-1, with 7 bases aligning to TRBD1. This CDR3 region has 16 residues. Germline V gene data show CDR1 as MGHRA and CDR2 as YSYEKL. With 2 bases clipped from V and 7 bases from J, the junction kept 13 bases outside the gene matches. CDR3 nucleotides: TGCGCCAGCAGCCAAAGCACAGGGGTAAGAGGGGATGAAGCTTTCTTT. Its translation: CASSQSTGVRGDEAFF.

This CDR3 is CASRPGTGISPLHF. The CDR3 coding sequence is TGTGCCAGCAGACCCGGGACAGGGATTTCACCCCTCCACTTT. This chain uses TRBV6-5 with TRBJ1-6; 9 bases line up with TRBD1. The CDR3 is 14 amino acids. Trimming took 6 bases from V and 9 from J; bases not matched to a gene: 6. CDR1 and CDR2 (germline): MNHEY, SVGAGI.

This clone was picked up one time. The chain joins TRBV30 to TRBJ1-3; D unresolved. Germline values: CDR1 GTSNPN, CDR2 SVGIG (reference sequence). The ends were cut back, 0 bases at V and 7 bases at J, with 7 bases in the middle. The CDR3 is 12 residues long. CDR3 nucleotides: TGTGCCTGGAGTGTCGGCAGGAACACCATATATTTT. This encodes CAWSVGRNTIYF. The variable domain in full, with the rest retrieved from reference TRBV30 and TRBJ1-3, is SQTIHQWPATLVQPVGSPLSLECTVEGTSNPNLYWYRQAAGRGLQLLFYSVGIGQISSEVPQNLSASRPQDRQFILSSKKLLLSDSGFYLCAWSVGRNTIYFGEGSWLTVV.

The chain carries TRBV10-3 and TRBJ2-7; TRBD2 agrees at 12 bases. The CDR3 spans 17 residues. Trimming at V came to 2 bases and at J to 4 bases, leaving 9 bases not matched to a gene. CDR1 and CDR2 from the germline V gene are ENHRY and SYGVKD. CDR3 sequence: CAISEGASGGARYEQYF. CDR3 bases: TGTGCCATCAGTGAGGGGGCTAGCGGGGGGGCCCGGTACGAGCAGTACTTC.

The chain combines TRBV2 with TRBJ2-7, with D perhaps matching TRBD1 (6 bases). Trimming removed 7 bases from V and 11 bases from J, with 18 bases in between. Per the germline V gene, CDR1 is SNHLY and CDR2 is FYNNEI. The CDR3 runs to 12 residues. DNA for the CDR3: TGTGCCAGCAAGGTACAGGGCCCACACGAGTACTTC. It translates to CASKVQGPHEYF.

This rearrangement joins TRBV6-5 to TRBJ2-7, with D possibly matching TRBD2 (5 bases). Germline V gene sequence: CDR1 MNHEY, CDR2 SVGAGI. V lost 6 bases and J 0 bases, leaving 9 bases between the germline ends. The CDR3 spans 13 residues. The CDR3 coding sequence is TGTGCCAGCAGCTCAACTAGCTCCTACGAGCAGTACTTC. It codes for CASSSTSSYEQYF.

The chain couples TRBV19 to TRBJ1-5; 8 bases agree with TRBD1. Germline V CDR1 and CDR2: LNHDA, SQIVND (reference sequence). This CDR3 comprises 17 residues. V shed 4 bases and J 0 bases; nucleotides not matched to a gene: 8. CDR3 DNA: TGTGCCAGTAGTACCCGGACAGGGTCGGATAGCAATCAGCCCCAGCATTTT. This sequence encodes CASSTRTGSDSNQPQHF. The whole variable domain, filled in from reference TRBV19 and TRBJ1-5, reads DGGITQSPKYLFRKEGQNVTLSCEQNLNHDAMYWYRQDPGQGLRLIYYSQIVNDFQKGDIAEGYSVSREKKESFPLTVTSAQKNPTAFYLCASSTRTGSDSNQPQHFGDGTRLSIL.

V is TRBV20-1 and J is TRBJ2-7, with D tentatively TRBD1 (6 bases). CDR1 and CDR2 from the germline V gene are DFQATT and SNEGSKA (reference sequence). V lost 3 bases and J lost 0, with 9 bases in between. The CDR3 contains 13 residues. CDR3 sequence: CSASGGPSYEQYF. CDR3 sequence (DNA): TGCAGTGCTAGTGGGGGCCCCTCCTACGAGCAGTACTTC.

The chain links TRBV2 to TRBJ2-1, with 11 bases fitting TRBD1. The CDR3 extends over 15 amino acids. The germline CDR1 and CDR2 sequences are SNHLY and FYNNEI. Unmatched junction bases numbered 6, after V lost 5 bases and J lost 6 bases. The CDR3 here is CASSFTGTGGNEQFF. Here the CDR3 DNA reads TGTGCCAGCAGTTTCACCGGGACAGGGGGCAATGAGCAGTTCTTC.

The V call is TRBV7-2, the J call TRBJ2-2; 8 bases match TRBD2. In germline, CDR1 is SGHTA, CDR2 FQGNSA. The CDR3 is made up of 15 amino acids. V shed 1 base, J shed 5 bases, and the junction held 3 bases outside the gene matches. The CDR3: CASSLELAGTGELFF. The DNA of the CDR3 is TGTGCCAGCAGCTTAGAGTTAGCGGGAACCGGGGAGCTGTTTTTT.

This chain links TRBV6-5 with TRBJ1-2; D uncertain. CDR3 length equals 14 residues. V dropped 7 bases and J dropped 4 bases, with 16 bases sitting between them. The germline V gene encodes CDR1 MNHEY and CDR2 SVGAGI. CDR3 residues: CASTPEENGYGYTF. CDR3 DNA sequence: TGTGCCAGCACCCCAGAGGAGAACGGCTATGGCTACACCTTC.

This clone came up once. This chain links TRBV24-1 with TRBJ2-5; 11 nucleotides align to TRBD2. Germline assignment: CDR1 KGHDR and CDR2 SFDVKD. Trimming took 1 base from V and 5 from J; bases not matched to a gene: 5. The CDR3 spans 16 residues. The CDR3 bases are TGTGCCACCAGTGATTTTAGCGGGAGGGCCACTGAGACCCAGTACTTC. Its translation: CATSDFSGRATETQYF.

This sequence joins TRBV28 and TRBJ2-1, with TRBD2 matching over 14 bases. With V trimmed by 3 bases and J by 8 bases, 12 bases remained unmatched. This CDR3 comprises 18 residues. The germline CDR1 and CDR2 sequences are MDHEN and SYDVKM. CDR3 nucleotide sequence: TGTGCCAGCAGTTTTTTGGGGACTAGCGGGAGATGGGTCGATGAGCAGTTCTTC. It translates to CASSFLGTSGRWVDEQFF.

This rearrangement joins TRBV19 to TRBJ1-2; 8 bases align to TRBD1. This CDR3 has 14 amino acids. In germline, CDR1 is LNHDA, CDR2 SQIVND (reference sequence). With V trimmed by 6 bases and J by 2 bases, 5 bases remained unmatched. The CDR3 protein is CASRSRTGNYGYTF. The CDR3 DNA sequence: TGTGCCAGTAGATCCCGGACAGGGAACTATGGCTACACCTTC. Using reference TRBV19 and TRBJ1-2 for the parts outside the CDR3, the full variable domain is DGGITQSPKYLFRKEGQNVTLSCEQNLNHDAMYWYRQDPGQGLRLIYYSQIVNDFQKGDIAEGYSVSREKKESFPLTVTSAQKNPTAFYLCASRSRTGNYGYTFGSGTRLTVV.

The V call is TRBV4-1, the J call TRBJ2-7, with 12 bases lining up with TRBD2. J lost 2 bases, V lost 5 bases, and 7 bases had no gene match. The V gene's germline CDR1 is MGHRA and CDR2 YSYEKL. This CDR3 contains 16 residues. CDR3 region: CASSALAGGPPYEQYF. The CDR3 DNA is TGCGCCAGCAGCGCTCTAGCGGGAGGGCCCCCCTACGAGCAGTACTTC.

The table lists this clone with a few counts. The rearrangement joins TRBV6-2 or TRBV6-3 to TRBJ1-5; no definite D call. The CDR3 totals 13 residues. Germline V CDR1 and CDR2: MNHEY, SVGEGT. V was shortened by 0 bases and J by 3 bases, with 3 bases between the two germline ends. Here the CDR3 reads CASSYSINQPQHF. The CDR3 DNA is TGTGCCAGCAGTTACTCTATCAATCAGCCCCAGCATTTT.

This rearrangement joins TRBV19 to TRBJ2-7, with D uncertain. The length of the CDR3 is 13 residues. Germline assignment: CDR1 LNHDA and CDR2 SQIVND (reference sequence). Trimming left V 9 bases short and J 0 bases short, with 12 bases between. The CDR3 loop reads CARLAANSYEQYF. The CDR3 bases are TGTGCCAGGTTAGCAGCCAACTCCTACGAGCAGTACTTC.

The chain couples TRBV2 to TRBJ2-3, with TRBD2 matching 7 bases. Trimming cost V 4 bases and J 8 bases; bases outside gene matches: 24. Germline CDR1 and CDR2: SNHLY and FYNNEI. This CDR3 is built from 19 residues. The CDR3: CASSVVRLADPDPLGTQYF. The CDR3 DNA sequence: TGTGCCAGCAGTGTAGTAAGGCTAGCGGATCCGGACCCGCTAGGTACGCAGTATTTT.